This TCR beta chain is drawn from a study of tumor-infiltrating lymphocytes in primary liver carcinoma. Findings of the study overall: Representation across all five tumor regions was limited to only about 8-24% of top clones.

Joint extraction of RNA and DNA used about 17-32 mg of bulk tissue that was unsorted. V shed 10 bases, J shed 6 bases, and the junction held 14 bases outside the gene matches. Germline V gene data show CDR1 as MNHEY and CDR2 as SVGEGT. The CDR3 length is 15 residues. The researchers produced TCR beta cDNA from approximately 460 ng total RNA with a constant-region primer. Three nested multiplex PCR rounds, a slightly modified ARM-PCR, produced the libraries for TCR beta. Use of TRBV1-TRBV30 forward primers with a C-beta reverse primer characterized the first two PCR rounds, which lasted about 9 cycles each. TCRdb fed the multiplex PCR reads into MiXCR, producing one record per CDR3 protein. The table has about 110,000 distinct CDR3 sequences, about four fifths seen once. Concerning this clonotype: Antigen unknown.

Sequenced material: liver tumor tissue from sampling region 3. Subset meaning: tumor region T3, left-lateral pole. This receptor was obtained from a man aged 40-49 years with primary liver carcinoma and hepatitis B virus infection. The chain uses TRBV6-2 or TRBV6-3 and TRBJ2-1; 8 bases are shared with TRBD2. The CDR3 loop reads CAINRRLLAANEQFF. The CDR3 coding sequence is TGTGCCATCAATCGACGACTACTAGCGGCCAATGAGCAGTTCTTC.